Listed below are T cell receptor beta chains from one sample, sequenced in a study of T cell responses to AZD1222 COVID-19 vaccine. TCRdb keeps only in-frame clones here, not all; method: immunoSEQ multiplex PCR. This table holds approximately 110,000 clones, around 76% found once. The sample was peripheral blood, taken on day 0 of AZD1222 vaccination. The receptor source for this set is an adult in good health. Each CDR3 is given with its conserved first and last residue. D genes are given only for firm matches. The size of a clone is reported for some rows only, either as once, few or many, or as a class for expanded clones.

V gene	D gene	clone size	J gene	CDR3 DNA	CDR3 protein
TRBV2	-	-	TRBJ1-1	TGTGCCAGCAGACAGGGAGAAGGCTATCCGAACACTGAAGCTTTCTTT	CASRQGEGYPNTEAFF
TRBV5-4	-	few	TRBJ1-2	TGTGCCAGCAGCTTGCAGGGTCTTTGGACCTATGGCTACACCTTC	CASSLQGLWTYGYTF
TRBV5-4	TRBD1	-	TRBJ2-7	TGTGCCAGCAGCTTGAGAACCGGGACAGGGCTTCCTAAGCAGTACTTC	CASSLRTGTGLPKQYF
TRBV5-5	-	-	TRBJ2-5	TGTGCCAGCAGCTTTACCCGACAAGAGACCCAGTACTTC	CASSFTRQETQYF
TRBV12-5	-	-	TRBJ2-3	TGTGCTAGTGGTTTGGGACAAAACACAGATACGCAGTATTTT	CASGLGQNTDTQYF
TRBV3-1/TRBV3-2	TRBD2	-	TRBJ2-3	TGTGCCAGCAGCCAAGATCGGCTAGCGGTGACCCCTACGCAGTATTTT	CASSQDRLAVTPTQYF
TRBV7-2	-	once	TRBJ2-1	TGTGCCAGCAGCTTATCCCGGAACAATGAGCAGTTCTTC	CASSLSRNNEQFF
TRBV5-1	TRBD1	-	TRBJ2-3	TGCGCCAGCAGCTTGGGAACAGGGGGAGGAGCAGATACGCAGTATTTT	CASSLGTGGGADTQYF
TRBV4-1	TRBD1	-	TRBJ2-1	TGCGCCAGCAGCCAAGTTAAGGGGACAGGGGGCAGAGAGCAGTTCTTC	CASSQVKGTGGREQFF
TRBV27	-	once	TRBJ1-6	TGTGCCAGCAGTTCCAGGGAAGCGAATTCACCCCTCCACTTT	CASSSREANSPLHF
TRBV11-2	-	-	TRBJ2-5	TGTGCCAGCAGCTCGAGTGGGGGATGGAGAGAGACCCAGTACTTC	CASSSSGGWRETQYF
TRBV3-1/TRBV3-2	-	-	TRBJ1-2	TGTGCCAGCAGCCAAAAAACACAGCGATTAAACTATGGCTACACCTTC	CASSQKTQRLNYGYTF
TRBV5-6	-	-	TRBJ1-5	TGTGCCAGCAGCCTGTCTAGGAGGGGGTACCAGCCCCAGCATTTT	CASSLSRRGYQPQHF
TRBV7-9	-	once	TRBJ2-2	TGTGCCAGCAGTGGCCCCGAGGTGGCGTTAGGGACCGGGGAGCTGTTTTTT	CASSGPEVALGTGELFF
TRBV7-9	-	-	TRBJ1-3	TGTGCCAGCAGGGAGAGAGGACCCGGAAACACCATATATTTT	CASRERGPGNTIYF
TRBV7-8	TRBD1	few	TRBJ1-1	TGTGCCAGCAGCATCTTGGGACAGAGAACCACTGAAGCTTTCTTT	CASSILGQRTTEAFF
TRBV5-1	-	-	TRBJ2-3	TGCGCCAGCAGTCCGGTTGGGCTAGCAGCAGATACGCAGTATTTT	CASSPVGLAADTQYF
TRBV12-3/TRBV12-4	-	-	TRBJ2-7	TGTGCCAGCAGTTCATTAGACGGTTACGAGCAGTACTTC	CASSSLDGYEQYF
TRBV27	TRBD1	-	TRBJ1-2	TGTGCCAGCAGTTTGGACAGGGGGCATTTCGCATATGGCTACACCTTC	CASSLDRGHFAYGYTF
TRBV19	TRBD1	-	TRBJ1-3	TGTGCCAGTAGTCCCAGGACAGGGGGCGTATTTGGAAACACCATATATTTT	CASSPRTGGVFGNTIYF
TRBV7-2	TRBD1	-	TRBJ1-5	TGTGCCAGCAGCTTTACAGGGGGAGGCGGGCAGCCCCAGCATTTT	CASSFTGGGGQPQHF
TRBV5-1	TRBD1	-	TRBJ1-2	TGCGCCAGCAGCCGGGACAGCGTGAACTATGGCTACACCTTC	CASSRDSVNYGYTF
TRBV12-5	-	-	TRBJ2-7	TGTGCTAGTGGAAGACAGAGCTCCTACGAGCAGTACTTC	CASGRQSSYEQYF
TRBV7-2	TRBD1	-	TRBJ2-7	TGTGCCAGCAGCTCCGACAGGGGGGGAGTACGAGTTTACTTC	CASSSDRGGVRVYF
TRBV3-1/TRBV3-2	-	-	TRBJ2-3	TGTGCCAGCAGCCAAGAGAACTCCCCCGGGGAGCAGTATTTT	CASSQENSPGEQYF
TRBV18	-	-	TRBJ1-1	TGTGCCAGCTCACCAGATATAAACACTGAAGCTTTCTTT	CASSPDINTEAFF
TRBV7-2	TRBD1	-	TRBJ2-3	TGTGCCAGCAGCTTAAAGGGGGCGGACACAGATACGCAGTATTTT	CASSLKGADTDTQYF
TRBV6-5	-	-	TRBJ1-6	TGTGCCAGCAGATCCGGGGCTGTGATTAATTCACCCCTCCACTTT	CASRSGAVINSPLHF
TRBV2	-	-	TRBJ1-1	TGTGCCAGCAGGGGGGGTCAGCTAATGAACACTGAAGCTTTCTTT	CASRGGQLMNTEAFF